This TCR beta chain was obtained from a study of CXCR3-negative and CXCR3-positive naive CD8 T cells (dated by TCRdb to the late 2010s). Regarding the research as a whole: In total, 130 million to 150 million TRB reads were obtained, which works out to roughly 1.5 +/- 0.3 million reads per library. Data from some twelve donors, pooled across two independent experiments, went into the diversity and physicochemical repertoire analyses. The TRBV-TRBJ cluster analysis covered naive subsets from about five donors and memory cells from 3 donors. The full study reports these points: Both naive subsets had comparably high repertoire diversity, while memory CD8+ T cells had much lower repertoire diversity. Freshly isolated PBMCs were used for most assays because CXCR3 expression went down partially after cryopreservation. TRBV-TRBJ usage was similar between naive CXCR3-negative and CXCR3-positive cells from the same donor, while memory cells showed distinct patterns. Because surface CD5, which is linked to self-reactivity in mice, was comparable between the naive subsets, TCR interaction strength was also inferred from the physicochemical properties of TRB CDR3s. Compared with CXCR3-negative naive cells, CXCR3-positive naive cells had TRB CDR3s with higher hydrophobicity (lower Kidera factor 4), lower energy, and higher strength and volume indices.

The CDR3 spans 15 residues, from the cysteine through the phenylalanine. No DNA accompanies this entry. CDR1 and CDR2, looked up from the germline V gene, are MNHEY and SVGEGT. The sequencer listed for this sample is NextSeq 550. The Human TCR Profiling Kit (MiLaboratory) was used to make UMI-labeled 5' RACE TRB cDNA libraries. cDNA synthesis used the entire amount of extracted RNA, and PCR amplification then used the entire amount of cDNA produced. Libraries were prepared in parallel with an identical number of PCR cycles. The original methods were these. About 53,000 +/- 10,000 unique UMI-labeled TRB cDNA molecules per library were extracted with MIGEC and MiXCR, with at least two reads per UMI required. On average, 40,000 +/- 10,000 functional in-frame TRB CDR3 nucleotide clonotypes lacking stop codons were found per library. After each sample was downsampled to 5000 UMI-labeled TRB molecules, VDJtools was used to calculate diversity metrics such as normalized Shannon-Wiener and Chao1. VDJtools was used to calculate clonotype-size-weighted physicochemical properties of the central five CDR3 residues, namely interaction energy, strength, volume and Kidera factor 4. One entry per CDR3 protein sequence results from the TCRdb reprocessing of the reads, with DNA left out. In this record, the V and J calls reflect TCRdb's handling and not the investigators' own analysis. Per the sample table, the count is about 90,000 distinct CDR3 sequences. The ten most abundant clones make up under 0.95% of the sample.

Comment on this clonotype: This receptor's antigen is unknown.

Each CD8+ T cell subset was flow-sorted in triplicate, and 300,000 or so cells per subset were placed directly into RLT lysis buffer. To keep memory contaminants out, a stringent definition of naive CD8+ T cells was applied: CD45RO-CCR7+CD27+CD95-. Standard density gradient centrifugation was used to isolate peripheral blood mononuclear cells from buffy coats. Naive CXCR3-negative and CXCR3-positive CD8+ T cells were flow-sorted using a FACSAria III. An RNeasy Mini Kit was used to extract total RNA from the sorted cells. Sequencing was carried out using naive CXCR3+ CD8+ T cells from blood. The cell subset or site label here, explained by the study, means: CD45RO-CCR7+CD27+CD95- naive CD8+ T cells expressing CXCR3 (TNR3+). The TCR was taken from a human donor in good health. Some clones in this sample may be carry-over from other donors' samples. This sequence uses TRBV6-2 or TRBV6-3 and TRBJ2-1; without DNA, the TCRdb call of TRBD1 cannot be checked. The CDR3 reads CASSETGGAYNEQFF.